The entry that follows covers one T cell receptor (beta chain) sequence. Its antigen target is currently unknown. Per-base qualities were not stored, and no clone one base away is much larger. The record originates from a study of cytomegalovirus exposure and HLA in healthy donors (TCRdb year 2017). With respect to the entire study: According to an earlier analysis of around 600 of the donors, some 180 million T cells yielded roughly 110 million unique TCR beta sequences and less than 300 Gb of sequence data. An early release covering about 600 HLA-typed donors comprised about 300 gigabases of sequencing data and around 86 million unique TCR sequences. Among the roughly 400 genotyped donors, 81% belonged to the genetic ancestry cluster associated with self-reported Caucasian donors. The study aimed to test whether cataloging public T cell receptors could reveal signatures of past pathogen exposure. The T cell repertoires of 666 subjects were profiled by immunosequencing and related to cytomegalovirus serostatus. Besides the first cohort of approximately 710 subjects, a separate validation cohort made up of 120 different subjects was used. High-throughput TCR immunosequencing, statistical association of individual TCRs with disease status, and machine learning were combined to predict cytomegalovirus infection status. A later analysis re-analyzed previously published TCR beta repertoires from several hundred donors and added high-resolution HLA genotyping to study TCR occurrence patterns. In the later analysis, no new phenotypic data were used to find candidate immune exposures; instead, reliance was placed on TCR beta sequences and their occurrence across donors. To decide whether each TCR beta V gene segment behaved as functional or pseudogenic, an earlier analysis of some 570 of the donors relied on high-throughput TCR beta sequencing. Alongside the repertoire data, information on donor age, sex, ethnicity and CMV serostatus was compiled. Genome-wide SNP genotypes for about three fifths of the roughly 670 donors were used in a later genetic analysis, which treated that subset as a discovery cohort. Every discovery cohort repertoire had been produced on one sequencing platform. Class I and class II HLA loci were covered by the typing at four-digit resolution. Typing coverage differed by locus: A, B, C, DRB1 and DQB1 were typed in about 629-640 donors, DQA1 in approximately 520, DPA1 in 600 to 610, and DPB1 in 472. About five DR-DQ haplotypes were handled as single units for association and clustering, since linkage in the cohort was strong. Among some 410 genotyped donors of the cohort, an average of roughly 230,000 unique TCR beta nucleotide sequences was sequenced per donor, of which 15% to 20% were non-productive.

The germline V gene gives CDR1 as MDHEN and CDR2 as SYDVKM. V trim: 5 bases; J trim: 4 bases; unmatched bases: 10. CDR3 length: 15 amino acids, cysteine to phenylalanine. Only the CDR3 portion is preserved as DNA: 45 bases, with reading frame beginning at the first base. The cohort consisted of 600 to 750 healthy bone marrow donors. At the time of sampling, all cohort members were nominally healthy, though unrecorded immune exposures were likely present. The donor was CMV seropositive and was included in the group of about 290 seropositive cohort members. Every donor gave a peripheral blood sample, and the peripheral blood mononuclear cells from that sample were used for TCR beta sequencing. Genomic DNA was extracted from the blood cell samples with the Qiagen DNeasy Blood Extraction Kit. On the study overall, not on this receptor specifically: A cluster of highly shared sequence variants was judged likely to be a technical artifact of the sequencing pipeline. Assigning TCR associations to individual alleles was difficult when HLA alleles, especially DR and DQ, strongly co-occurred. According to a later analysis, TCR association rates differed among HLA loci, with DRB1 alleles showing the most associated TCRs and HLA-C alleles showing the fewest. Most TCR sequences were observed very rarely across donors, whereas some public TCRs were present in many individuals. In vitro tests confirmed that three of the cytomegalovirus-associated TCR beta chains recognize cytomegalovirus antigens. Roughly 15 rarely observed V segments, including chromosome 9 orphons, were excluded from the earlier analysis of a few hundred of the donors because counts were too low. The classifier was reported to diagnose cytomegalovirus status with high specificity and sensitivity in both the original cohort and the validation cohort. An earlier analysis of approximately 500 of the donors showed that most TCR beta V segments appeared in productive rearrangements either about 87% or about 30% of the time, which broadly matched IMGT annotations. A further reported finding was that TCR beta sequences accurately predicted the HLA-A and HLA-B alleles for most subjects in the first cohort. This cohort had only TCR beta chains sequenced, and the lack of alpha or paired-chain data limited which features could be detected. Correlated functional status among segregating V segments might reflect linkage disequilibrium, but an unknown experimental factor could not be ruled out. In a later analysis, most CMV-associated TCR beta chains were found to appear HLA-restricted, with HLA associations seemingly driven largely by CMV exposure. An association between a missense DCLRE1C variant and V-gene and J-gene trimming of TCR beta chains was found in a later genetic analysis and replicated in an independent cohort. Compared with the 666-donor mean, donors in an Asian-associated ancestry cluster had fewer N-insertions in productive TCRs, according to a later genetic analysis. The presence/absence analyses assumed that sequencing depth was roughly uniform across donors, and that assumption may not be true. Several of the top co-occurrence clusters appeared to be linked to parvovirus B19, influenza, CMV and Epstein-Barr virus, according to a later analysis. In a later analysis, HLA-associated TCR beta chains were found to be more clonally expanded and to have lower generation probabilities than equally common non-associated chains. Because HLA typing was missing for some donors at each locus, association tests included only the typed subset. The study listed 150 to 200 TCR beta chains as associated with cytomegalovirus. The 87-base-pair reads could not distinguish some IMGT-functional V segments, including TRBV6-2 and TRBV6-3, so those segments were excluded. CMV serostatus was the only immune exposure information available for the cohort. The authors suggested that the approach could potentially be extended to other disease states and immunological phenotypes. A later analysis associated 15,000 or so TCR beta sequences with specific HLA alleles at a false discovery rate of 0.05.

Library construction relied on the immunoSEQ multiplex PCR assay. A mixture of 60 forward primers for TCR Vbeta segments and 13 reverse primers for TCR Jbeta segments was used in the multiplex PCR. Amplification of the CDR3 region of rearranged TCR beta genes was performed with a multiplex PCR assay on genomic DNA. The Illumina HiSeq System was used to sequence the amplified TCR beta libraries as 87-base-pair reads. Per the original workflow: Across the roughly 670 repertoires, a later analysis counted some 80 million unique TCR beta chains, around 10 million of which were shared by at least two donors. A nearest-neighbor algorithm error-corrected the raw reads and collapsed the reads into unique sequences, merging closely related sequences to remove PCR and sequencing errors. V, D and J gene segments were assigned by aligning CDR3 sequences to IMGT reference sequences. For a sequence to be retained, a match of at least six nucleotides was required to both a V gene segment and a J gene segment. Rearrangements were classified as productive when the CDR3 lacked stop codons and remained in frame with V and J, and all other rearrangements were classified as non-productive. CDR3 was defined according to IMGT convention as the region running from the second conserved V-encoded cysteine to the conserved J-encoded phenylalanine. In an earlier analysis of some 550 of the donors, sequences lacking an unambiguous match to a single V gene segment were excluded. In an earlier analysis of 450 to 750 of the donors, a V segment was called functional when productive rearrangements were above 56.7%, and segregating when the standard deviation between donors exceeded 5%. A statistical classification framework was built to diagnose cytomegalovirus status from the catalog of TCR beta chain sequences. In a later analysis, TCR nucleotide sequences were compared against IMGT/GENE-DB human TR gene sequences so that V and J genes could be assigned. The TCRdist pipeline was used in a later analysis to assign CDR3 sequences and most-parsimonious VDJ recombination scenarios. In a later analysis, each TCR beta chain was defined by its CDR3 amino acid sequence together with its V-gene family, and reads without a unique V-gene family were excluded. To address suspected cross-contamination and a sequencing artifact, a later analysis removed around 590 highly shared, low-generation-probability nucleotide sequences. In a later analysis, a clonal expansion index for each public chain was calculated from normalized within-repertoire ranks of inferred template counts. In a later analysis, generation probabilities were computed using a VDJ recombination model fitted to out-of-frame rearrangements, and the results were checked against IGoR. Hypergeometric tests were used in a later analysis to score TCR-TCR, TCR-HLA and TCR-CMV co-occurrence, with a repertoire-size bias correction applied to the TCR pairs. False discovery rates were estimated in a later analysis by permuting HLA or CMV assignments 20 times. In a later analysis, co-occurring TCRs were grouped with DBSCAN, and TCRdist sequence similarity was added when clustering was performed within HLA-allele-positive subsets. For co-occurrence clustering, repertoires with fewer than 30,000 or more than 120,000 public chains were excluded, along with about five repertoires with anomalous nucleotide sharing. The clones in this table, taken by TCRdb from immuneACCESS, are in-frame only. Not every clone is retained; where verified, under half of the shortfall comes from an unresolved V gene, and the cause of the rest is unknown. V and J calls and clone size follow that table, whereas D and trimming were derived from the DNA. The sample records fewer than 200,000 clones, almost 80% of which are singletons. The ten largest clones capture just under 1% of the sample.

Sequenced: PBMCs. The chain is made from TRBV28 and TRBJ1-2; a stretch of 7 junction bases matches TRBD1. The TCR originated in a woman aged 45-59 years in good health and CMV-seropositive. The DNA sequence is given as TGTGCCAGCAGTGTTACAGACAGGGTCGTCTATGGCTACACCTTC. Its protein is CASSVTDRVVYGYTF.